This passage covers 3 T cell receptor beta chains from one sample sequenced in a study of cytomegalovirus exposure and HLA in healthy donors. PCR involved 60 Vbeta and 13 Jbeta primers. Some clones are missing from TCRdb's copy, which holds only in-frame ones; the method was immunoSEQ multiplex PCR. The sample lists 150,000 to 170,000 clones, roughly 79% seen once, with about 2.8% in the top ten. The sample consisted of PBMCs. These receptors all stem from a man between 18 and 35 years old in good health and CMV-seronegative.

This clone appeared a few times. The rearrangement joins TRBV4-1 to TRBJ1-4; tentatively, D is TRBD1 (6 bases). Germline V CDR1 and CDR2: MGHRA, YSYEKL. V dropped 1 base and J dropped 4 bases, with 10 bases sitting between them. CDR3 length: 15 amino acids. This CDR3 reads CASSQGRQVNEKLFF. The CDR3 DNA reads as TGCGCCAGCAGCCAAGGCCGACAGGTTAATGAAAAACTGTTTTTT.

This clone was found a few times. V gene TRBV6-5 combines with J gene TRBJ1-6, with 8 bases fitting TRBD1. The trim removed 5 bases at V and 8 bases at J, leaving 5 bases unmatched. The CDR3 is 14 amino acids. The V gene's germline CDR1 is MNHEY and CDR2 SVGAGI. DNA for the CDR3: TGTGCCAGCAGTCCCACAGGGGGAGATTCACCCCTCCACTTT. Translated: CASSPTGGDSPLHF.

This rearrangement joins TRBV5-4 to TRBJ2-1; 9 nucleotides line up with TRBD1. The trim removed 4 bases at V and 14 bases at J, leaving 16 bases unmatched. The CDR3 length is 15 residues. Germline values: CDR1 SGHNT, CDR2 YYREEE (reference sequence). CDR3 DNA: TGTGCCAGCAGCAGGCCGGGACAGGGCGAGGGATATGAGTTCTTC. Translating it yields CASSRPGQGEGYEFF.